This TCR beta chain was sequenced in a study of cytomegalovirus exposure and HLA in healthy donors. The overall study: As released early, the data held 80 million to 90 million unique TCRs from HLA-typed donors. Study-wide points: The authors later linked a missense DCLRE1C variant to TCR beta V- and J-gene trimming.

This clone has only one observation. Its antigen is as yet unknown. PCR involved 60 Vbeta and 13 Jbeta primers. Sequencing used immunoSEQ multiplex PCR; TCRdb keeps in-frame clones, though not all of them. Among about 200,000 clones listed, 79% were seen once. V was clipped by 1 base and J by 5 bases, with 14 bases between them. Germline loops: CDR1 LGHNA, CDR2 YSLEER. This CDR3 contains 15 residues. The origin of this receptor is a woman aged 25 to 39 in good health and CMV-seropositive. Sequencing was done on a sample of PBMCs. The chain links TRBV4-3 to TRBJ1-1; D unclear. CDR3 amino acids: CASSQGVLQATEAFF. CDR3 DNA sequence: TGCGCCAGCAGCCAAGGTGTATTGCAGGCTACTGAAGCTTTCTTT.